A selection of T cell receptor beta chains follows, all from one sample in a study of blood T cells in healthy people across ages. MiXCR was run by TCRdb on the 5' RACE reads, yielding one entry per CDR3 protein. This table has under 2 million distinct CDR3 sequences, 30% to 40% appearing once. The specimen was blood. These receptors all come from a woman younger than 45 in good health. CDR3s include the opening cysteine and the closing phenylalanine or tryptophan. The D gene is left open where the match is weak.

V gene,CDR3 length,J gene,D gene,CDR3 protein
TRBV9,14,TRBJ2-7,.,CASSVGGLSHEQYF
TRBV7-8,15,TRBJ2-5,.,CTSSSSGGGGETQYF
TRBV6-1,14,TRBJ1-1,TRBD1,CASRNRGRITEAFF
TRBV27,17,TRBJ2-7,TRBD2,CASSLRLAGDKSYEQYF
TRBV15,15,TRBJ2-1,TRBD1,CATSRPGQGYNEQFF
TRBV6-1,13,TRBJ2-5,.,CASTIQYQETQYF
TRBV7-9,16,TRBJ2-5,TRBD1,CASSKSGTGTLETQYF
TRBV20-1,15,TRBJ2-1,TRBD2,CSARSLAGDYNEQFF
TRBV7-6,13,TRBJ2-3,.,CASSLPSMDTQYF
TRBV20-1,15,TRBJ1-5,.,CSARVTGSISQPQHF
TRBV20-1,11,TRBJ2-7,.,CSAENRDEQHF
TRBV28,16,.,TRBD2,CASSLTQPSGIETQYF
TRBV25-1,15,TRBJ2-1,.,CASSVTGGRDNEQFF
TRBV24-1,17,TRBJ2-1,.,CATSDRVGYADYNEQFF
TRBV2,12,TRBJ2-1,.,CASSAHGNEQFF
TRBV4-2,18,TRBJ2-6,.,CASSQAITEYSGANVLTF
TRBV29-1,13,TRBJ1-1,.,CSSSTAMNTEAFF
TRBV6-6,16,TRBJ1-5,.,CASSYGQPYRNQPQHF
TRBV12-3/TRBV12-4,13,TRBJ1-2,.,CASTLTGAYGYTF
TRBV7-9,12,TRBJ1-2,.,CASTPPVSGYTF
TRBV4-2,16,TRBJ1-4,.,CASSQGRAGSNEKLFF
TRBV7-9,17,TRBJ1-3,.,CASSFSVPGSSGNTIYF
TRBV20-1,15,TRBJ2-3,TRBD2,CSAREAGVRTDTQYF
TRBV7-8,13,TRBJ2-7,.,CASSSALSYEQYF
TRBV6-6,17,TRBJ2-6,.,CASSYLKGVAGANVLTF
TRBV28,12,TRBJ2-1,.,CAGSGTYNEQFF
TRBV20-1,14,TRBJ2-7,.,CSARPAGAGNEQYF
TRBV2,15,TRBJ1-2,TRBD1,CASSETAGTGEGYTF
TRBV2,14,TRBJ2-1,TRBD2,CASSLAGGPIEQFF
TRBV28,14,TRBJ1-4,.,CASSFQGTREKLFF
TRBV27,15,TRBJ2-7,.,CARPKARRRIGEQYF
TRBV6-6,14,TRBJ1-1,.,CAITENFMNTEAFF
TRBV6-5,16,TRBJ2-3,.,CASSYSGPQFTDTQYF
TRBV13,13,TRBJ1-2,.,CASTDGSPEGYTF
TRBV2,14,TRBJ2-3,TRBD1,CACSGQGAEDTQYF
TRBV5-5,15,TRBJ2-3,.,CASRAGPFLTDTQYF
TRBV30,16,TRBJ1-4,.,CAWPDKSKNPNEKLFF
TRBV5-1,16,TRBJ2-5,TRBD1,CASSSTGFDVEETQYF
TRBV27,16,TRBJ2-1,TRBD2,CASSLYGRGDYNEQFF
TRBV15,14,TRBJ1-5,.,CATSRDLVGQPQHF
TRBV11-2,16,TRBJ2-1,.,CASSLDLAGSYNEQFF
TRBV30,16,TRBJ2-1,.,CAWSVSIGGSYNEQFF
TRBV7-2,17,TRBJ2-1,TRBD2,CASSLVRRTSGYNEQFF
TRBV9,14,TRBJ2-7,.,CASSVDDPPYEQYF
TRBV24-1,17,TRBJ1-5,.,CAASENPPRRSNQPQHF
TRBV10-3,14,TRBJ2-7,.,CAIARDGPSYEQYF
TRBV5-1,12,TRBJ2-1,.,CASSTGGSAQFF
TRBV29-1,13,TRBJ2-7,TRBD2,CSVQGTSGYEQYF
TRBV4-1,16,TRBJ2-7,TRBD2,CASSPLTSGRPYEQYF
TRBV5-1,16,TRBJ1-1,TRBD1,CASSFRTGGVAYEAFF